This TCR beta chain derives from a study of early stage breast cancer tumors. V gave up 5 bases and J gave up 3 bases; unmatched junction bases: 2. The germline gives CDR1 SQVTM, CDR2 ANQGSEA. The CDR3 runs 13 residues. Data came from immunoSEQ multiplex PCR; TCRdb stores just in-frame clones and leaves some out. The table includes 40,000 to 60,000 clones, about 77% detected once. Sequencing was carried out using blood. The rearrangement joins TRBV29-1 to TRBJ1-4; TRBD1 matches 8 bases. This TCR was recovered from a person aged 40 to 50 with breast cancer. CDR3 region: CSVQGAPNEKLFF. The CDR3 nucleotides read TGCAGCGTTCAGGGGGCGCCTAATGAAAAACTGTTTTTT.